Listed below are T cell receptor beta chains from one sample, sequenced in a study of Ad26.COV2.S vaccination and SARS-CoV-2 variants. Assay: immunoSEQ multiplex PCR; the TCRdb copy retains only in-frame clones and omits some. The sample lists about 320,000 clones, approximately 80% seen once, with 2% to 2.5% in the top ten. Here the sequenced sample was peripheral blood, taken in a trial of Ad26.COV2.S vaccine versus placebo. The receptors come from a person between 18 and 60 years old who received the Ad26.COV2.S COVID-19 vaccine or a placebo. CDR3s include the opening cysteine and the closing phenylalanine or tryptophan. Fields, in order: V gene, D gene, J gene, clone size, CDR3 DNA, CDR3 protein. D genes are given only for firm matches. Expanded clones get a size class; other rows say once, few or many, or leave the size out.

V gene: TRBV18
D gene: NA
J gene: TRBJ2-1
clone size: NA
CDR3 DNA: TGTGCCAGCTCACCGGGACCCCCCTTCTATGAGCAGTTCTTC
CDR3 protein: CASSPGPPFYEQFF

V gene: TRBV11-3
D gene: NA
J gene: TRBJ1-2
clone size: NA
CDR3 DNA: TGTGCCAGCAGCTTAGGTCAGGGATCGAATGGCTACACCTTC
CDR3 protein: CASSLGQGSNGYTF

V gene: TRBV24-1
D gene: TRBD2
J gene: TRBJ2-1
clone size: NA
CDR3 DNA: TGTGCCACCAGTGATTCGACTAGCGGGGCTTTTAATGAGCAGTTCTTC
CDR3 protein: CATSDSTSGAFNEQFF

V gene: TRBV30
D gene: NA
J gene: TRBJ2-7
clone size: NA
CDR3 DNA: TGTGCCTGGAGTCCGCCACCCAGACTGTATGAGCAGTACTTC
CDR3 protein: CAWSPPPRLYEQYF

V gene: TRBV19
D gene: NA
J gene: TRBJ2-5
clone size: NA
CDR3 DNA: TGTGCCAGTAGTACAGAACCGGGACAAGGAGAGACCCAGTACTTC
CDR3 protein: CASSTEPGQGETQYF

V gene: TRBV12-3/TRBV12-4
D gene: NA
J gene: TRBJ2-3
clone size: NA
CDR3 DNA: TGTGCCAGCAGCAGGGAGATTACGCAGTATTTT
CDR3 protein: CASSREITQYF

V gene: TRBV7-2
D gene: NA
J gene: TRBJ1-6
clone size: few
CDR3 DNA: TGTGCCAGCAGCACAAGACTCGGCTATAATTCACCCCTCCACTTT
CDR3 protein: CASSTRLGYNSPLHF

V gene: TRBV19
D gene: NA
J gene: TRBJ1-4
clone size: NA
CDR3 DNA: TGTGCCAGCCAACCGGGTGGGACAACTAATGAAAAACTGTTTTTT
CDR3 protein: CASQPGGTTNEKLFF

V gene: TRBV5-8
D gene: TRBD1
J gene: TRBJ2-3
clone size: NA
CDR3 DNA: TGTGCCAGCAGCTCCGGGACAGGAAGGGGAGATACGCAGTATTTT
CDR3 protein: CASSSGTGRGDTQYF

V gene: TRBV5-4
D gene: NA
J gene: TRBJ2-7
clone size: NA
CDR3 DNA: TGTGCCAGCAGCTCCCCTGTCCGGACTCCCGGTTTCGGTGAGCAGTACTTC
CDR3 protein: CASSSPVRTPGFGEQYF

V gene: TRBV7-2
D gene: TRBD1
J gene: TRBJ2-7
clone size: NA
CDR3 DNA: TGTGCCAGCAGCTTAGCCGGGACAGGTAATGGGGAGCAGTACTTC
CDR3 protein: CASSLAGTGNGEQYF

V gene: TRBV11-2
D gene: NA
J gene: TRBJ2-5
clone size: NA
CDR3 DNA: TGTGCCAGCAGCCACAGGGGTTCTATCTCGGGGGCAGAGACCCAGTACTTC
CDR3 protein: CASSHRGSISGAETQYF

V gene: TRBV3-1/TRBV3-2
D gene: NA
J gene: TRBJ1-1
clone size: NA
CDR3 DNA: TGTGCCAGCAGCTTGGGACCGACGAACACTGAAGCTTTCTTT
CDR3 protein: CASSLGPTNTEAFF

V gene: TRBV10-3
D gene: NA
J gene: TRBJ1-6
clone size: NA
CDR3 DNA: TGTGCCATCAGTGAGCAGAATTCACCCCTCCACTTT
CDR3 protein: CAISEQNSPLHF

V gene: TRBV30
D gene: NA
J gene: TRBJ1-2
clone size: NA
CDR3 DNA: TGTGCCTGGGGGGCCGGAAGACCATATGGCTACACCTTC
CDR3 protein: CAWGAGRPYGYTF

V gene: TRBV28
D gene: NA
J gene: TRBJ1-2
clone size: NA
CDR3 DNA: TGTGCCAGCAGTTTATCCCCAGATCAGCATGGCTACACCTTC
CDR3 protein: CASSLSPDQHGYTF

V gene: TRBV6-5
D gene: NA
J gene: TRBJ1-1
clone size: NA
CDR3 DNA: TGTGCCAGCAGTCTTCGACAGGAAGGGAATGAAGCTTTCTTT
CDR3 protein: CASSLRQEGNEAFF

V gene: TRBV6-1
D gene: NA
J gene: TRBJ2-1
clone size: NA
CDR3 DNA: TGTGCCAGCAGTGACCGGGACTCTCACAACAATGAGCAGTTCTTC
CDR3 protein: CASSDRDSHNNEQFF

V gene: TRBV5-1
D gene: NA
J gene: TRBJ1-2
clone size: NA
CDR3 DNA: TGCGCCAGCAGCTGGCAATCTACAGGGACAATGACCTATGGCTACACCTTC
CDR3 protein: CASSWQSTGTMTYGYTF

V gene: TRBV3-1/TRBV3-2
D gene: NA
J gene: TRBJ1-1
clone size: few
CDR3 DNA: TGTGCCAGCAGCCAAGTCAGGGACACTGAAGCTTTCTTT
CDR3 protein: CASSQVRDTEAFF

V gene: TRBV9
D gene: TRBD1
J gene: TRBJ1-2
clone size: NA
CDR3 DNA: TGTGCCAGCAGCGTGGGGGGACAGGGCCACTATGGCTACACCTTC
CDR3 protein: CASSVGGQGHYGYTF

V gene: TRBV7-2
D gene: NA
J gene: TRBJ2-7
clone size: NA
CDR3 DNA: TGTGCCAGCAGCTTAATGGACAGCTCCTACGAGCAGTACTTC
CDR3 protein: CASSLMDSSYEQYF

V gene: TRBV18
D gene: TRBD2
J gene: TRBJ2-5
clone size: NA
CDR3 DNA: TGTGCCAGCTCATTTGGACTAGAAGAGACCCAGTACTTC
CDR3 protein: CASSFGLEETQYF

V gene: TRBV12-5
D gene: NA
J gene: TRBJ1-1
clone size: few
CDR3 DNA: TGTGCTAGTGGTTTAAAGGTTTCGAACACTGAAGCTTTCTTT
CDR3 protein: CASGLKVSNTEAFF

V gene: TRBV28
D gene: NA
J gene: TRBJ1-2
clone size: NA
CDR3 DNA: TGTGCCAGCACCCCGAGCGGCTATGGCTACACCTTC
CDR3 protein: CASTPSGYGYTF

V gene: TRBV19
D gene: NA
J gene: TRBJ2-6
clone size: NA
CDR3 DNA: TGTGCCAGTGCCCTTGCGGTCTCGGGCCCTGGGGCCAACGTCCTGACTTTC
CDR3 protein: CASALAVSGPGANVLTF

V gene: TRBV5-1
D gene: TRBD1
J gene: TRBJ1-6
clone size: few
CDR3 DNA: TGCGCCAGCAGCTTGGGACAGGGTTCAAGTTCACCCCTCCACTTT
CDR3 protein: CASSLGQGSSSPLHF

V gene: TRBV12-3/TRBV12-4
D gene: NA
J gene: TRBJ2-1
clone size: few
CDR3 DNA: TGTGCCAGCAGTTTAGCGCGATATAATGAGCAGTTCTTC
CDR3 protein: CASSLARYNEQFF

V gene: TRBV12-3/TRBV12-4
D gene: TRBD1
J gene: TRBJ2-6
clone size: NA
CDR3 DNA: TGTGCCAGCAGTTTACGACAGGGGGAACGCATGACTTTC
CDR3 protein: CASSLRQGERMTF

V gene: TRBV2
D gene: NA
J gene: TRBJ1-1
clone size: NA
CDR3 DNA: TGTGCCAGCAGTGAAGCTTCACGAGGTGAAGCTTTCTTT
CDR3 protein: CASSEASRGEAFF